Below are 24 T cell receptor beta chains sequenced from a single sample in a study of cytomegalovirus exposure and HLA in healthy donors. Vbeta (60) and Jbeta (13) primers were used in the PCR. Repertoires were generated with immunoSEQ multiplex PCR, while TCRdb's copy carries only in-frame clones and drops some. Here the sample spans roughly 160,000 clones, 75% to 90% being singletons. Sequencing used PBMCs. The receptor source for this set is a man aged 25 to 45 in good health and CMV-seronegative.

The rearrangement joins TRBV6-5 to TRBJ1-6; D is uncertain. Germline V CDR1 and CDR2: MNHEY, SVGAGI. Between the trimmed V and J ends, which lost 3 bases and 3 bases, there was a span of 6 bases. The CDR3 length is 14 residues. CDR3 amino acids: CASSYSDYNSPLHF. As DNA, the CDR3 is TGTGCCAGCAGTTATTCAGACTATAATTCACCCCTCCACTTT.

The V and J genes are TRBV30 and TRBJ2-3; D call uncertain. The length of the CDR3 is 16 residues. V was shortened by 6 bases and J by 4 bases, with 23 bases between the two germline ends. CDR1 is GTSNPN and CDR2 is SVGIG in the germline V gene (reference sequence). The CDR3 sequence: CACYLEAPRSADTQYF. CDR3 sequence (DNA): TGTGCCTGCTACCTCGAGGCCCCCCGGAGTGCAGATACGCAGTATTTT.

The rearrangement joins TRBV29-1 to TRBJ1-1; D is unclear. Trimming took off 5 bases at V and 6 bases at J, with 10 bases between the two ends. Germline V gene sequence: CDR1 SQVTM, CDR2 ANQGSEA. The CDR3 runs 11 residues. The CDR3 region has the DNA TGCAGCGTTCGGGGTTCGGCTGAAGCTTTCTTT. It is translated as CSVRGSAEAFF.

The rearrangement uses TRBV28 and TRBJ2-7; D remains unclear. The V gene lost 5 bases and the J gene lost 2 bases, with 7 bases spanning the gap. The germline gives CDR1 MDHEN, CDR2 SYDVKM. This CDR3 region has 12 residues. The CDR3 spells CASSPLPYEQYF. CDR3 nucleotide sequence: TGTGCCAGCAGTCCCCTCCCCTACGAGCAGTACTTC.

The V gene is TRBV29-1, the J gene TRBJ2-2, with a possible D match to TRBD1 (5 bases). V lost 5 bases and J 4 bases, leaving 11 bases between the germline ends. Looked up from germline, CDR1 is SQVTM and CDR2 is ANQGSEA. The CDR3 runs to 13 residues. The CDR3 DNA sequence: TGCAGCGTTACCCCAGGGTCCACCGGGGAGCTGTTTTTT. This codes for CSVTPGSTGELFF.

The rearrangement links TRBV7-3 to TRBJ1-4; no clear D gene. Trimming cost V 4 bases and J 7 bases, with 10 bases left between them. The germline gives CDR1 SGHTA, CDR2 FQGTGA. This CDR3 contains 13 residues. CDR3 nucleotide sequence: TGTGCCAGCAGCTCGGTTCCGGGTGAAAAACTGTTTTTT. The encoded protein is CASSSVPGEKLFF.

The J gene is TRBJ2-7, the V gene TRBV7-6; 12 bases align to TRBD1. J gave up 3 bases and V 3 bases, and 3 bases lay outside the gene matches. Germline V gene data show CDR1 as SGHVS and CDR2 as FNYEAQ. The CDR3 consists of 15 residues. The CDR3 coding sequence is TGTGCCAGCAGCTTGGGGACAGGGGGCATCTACGAGCAGTACTTC. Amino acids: CASSLGTGGIYEQYF.

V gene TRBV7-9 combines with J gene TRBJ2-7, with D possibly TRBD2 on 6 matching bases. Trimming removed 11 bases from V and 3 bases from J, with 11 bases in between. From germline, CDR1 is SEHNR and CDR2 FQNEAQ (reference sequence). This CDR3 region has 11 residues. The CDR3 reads CAVGGNYEQYF. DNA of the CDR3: TGTGCCGTCGGGGGTAACTACGAGCAGTACTTC.

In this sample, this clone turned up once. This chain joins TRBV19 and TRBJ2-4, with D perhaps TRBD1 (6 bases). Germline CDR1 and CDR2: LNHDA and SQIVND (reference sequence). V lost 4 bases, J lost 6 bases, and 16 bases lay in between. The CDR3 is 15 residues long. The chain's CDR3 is CASSNLNRVGNIQYF. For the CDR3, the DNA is TGTGCCAGTAGTAACTTAAACAGGGTCGGAAACATTCAGTACTTC. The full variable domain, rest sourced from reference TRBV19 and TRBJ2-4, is DGGITQSPKYLFRKEGQNVTLSCEQNLNHDAMYWYRQDPGQGLRLIYYSQIVNDFQKGDIAEGYSVSREKKESFPLTVTSAQKNPTAFYLCASSNLNRVGNIQYFGAGTRLSVL.

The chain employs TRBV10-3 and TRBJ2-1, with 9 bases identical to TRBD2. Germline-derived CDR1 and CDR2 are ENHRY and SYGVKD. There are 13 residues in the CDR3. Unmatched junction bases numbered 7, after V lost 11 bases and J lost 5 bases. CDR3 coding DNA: TGTGCCGCTGCTGGCGGGGGGGACAATGAGCAGTTCTTC. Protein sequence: CAAAGGGDNEQFF.

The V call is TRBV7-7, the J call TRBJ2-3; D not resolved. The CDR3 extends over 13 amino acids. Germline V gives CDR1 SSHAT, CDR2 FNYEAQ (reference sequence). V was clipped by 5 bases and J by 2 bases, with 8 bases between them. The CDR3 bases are TGTGCCAGCAGCAAATCTCTCACAGATACGCAGTATTTT. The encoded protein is CASSKSLTDTQYF.

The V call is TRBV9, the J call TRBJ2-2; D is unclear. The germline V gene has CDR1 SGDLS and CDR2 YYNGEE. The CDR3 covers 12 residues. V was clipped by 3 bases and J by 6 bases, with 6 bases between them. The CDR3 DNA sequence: TGTGCCAGCAGCGGAGTCCCCGGGGAGCTGTTTTTT. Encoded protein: CASSGVPGELFF.

Here the CDR3 DNA reads TGTGCCTGGAGTCGGACATCTGGAAACACCATATATTTT. Its protein product is CAWSRTSGNTIYF. This chain uses TRBV30 with TRBJ1-3; a weak D match, TRBD1 (5 bases). V was trimmed by 2 bases and J by 1 base, leaving 6 bases between them. This CDR3 has 13 amino acids. The germline gives CDR1 GTSNPN, CDR2 SVGIG (reference sequence). Combining the CDR3 with reference TRBV30 and TRBJ1-3 gives the whole variable domain SQTIHQWPATLVQPVGSPLSLECTVEGTSNPNLYWYRQAAGRGLQLLFYSVGIGQISSEVPQNLSASRPQDRQFILSSKKLLLSDSGFYLCAWSRTSGNTIYFGEGSWLTVV.

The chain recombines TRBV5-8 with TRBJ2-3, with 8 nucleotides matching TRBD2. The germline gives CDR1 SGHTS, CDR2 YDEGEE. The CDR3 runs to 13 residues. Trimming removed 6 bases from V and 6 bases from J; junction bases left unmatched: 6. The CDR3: CASKKRGRDTQYF. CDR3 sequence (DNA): TGTGCCAGCAAGAAGCGGGGGAGGGATACGCAGTATTTT.

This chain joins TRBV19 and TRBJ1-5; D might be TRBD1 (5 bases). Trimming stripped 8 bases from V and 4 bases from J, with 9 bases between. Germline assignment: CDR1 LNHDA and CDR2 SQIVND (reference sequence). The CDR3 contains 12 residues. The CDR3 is CASGEGNQPQHF. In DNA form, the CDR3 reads TGTGCCAGTGGGGAGGGGAATCAGCCCCAGCATTTT.

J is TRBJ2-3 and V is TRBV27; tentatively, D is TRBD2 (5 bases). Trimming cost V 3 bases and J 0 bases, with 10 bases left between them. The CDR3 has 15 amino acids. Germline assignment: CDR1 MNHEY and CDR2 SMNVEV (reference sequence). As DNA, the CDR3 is TGTGCCAGCAGTTTTGAGGGTCTGAGCACAGATACGCAGTATTTT. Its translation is CASSFEGLSTDTQYF.

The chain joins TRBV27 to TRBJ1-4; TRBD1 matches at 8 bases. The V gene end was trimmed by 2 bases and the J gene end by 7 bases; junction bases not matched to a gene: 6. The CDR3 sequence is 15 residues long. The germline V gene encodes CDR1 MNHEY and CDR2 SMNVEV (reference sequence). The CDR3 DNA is TGTGCCAGCAGTTTAACGACAGGGGCCGCTGAAAAACTGTTTTTT. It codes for CASSLTTGAAEKLFF.

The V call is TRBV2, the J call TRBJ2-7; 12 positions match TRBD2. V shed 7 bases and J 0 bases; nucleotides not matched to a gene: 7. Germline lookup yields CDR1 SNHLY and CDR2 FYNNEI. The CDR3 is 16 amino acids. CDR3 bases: TGTGCCAGCACGGGACTAGCGGGCGAAGTCTCCTACGAGCAGTACTTC. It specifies CASTGLAGEVSYEQYF.

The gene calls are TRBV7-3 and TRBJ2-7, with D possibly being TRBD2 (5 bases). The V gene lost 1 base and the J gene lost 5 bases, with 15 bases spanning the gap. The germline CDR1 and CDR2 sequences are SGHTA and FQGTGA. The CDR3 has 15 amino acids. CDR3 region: CASSLMASKRDEQYF. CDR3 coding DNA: TGTGCCAGCAGCTTAATGGCTAGCAAAAGGGACGAGCAGTACTTC.

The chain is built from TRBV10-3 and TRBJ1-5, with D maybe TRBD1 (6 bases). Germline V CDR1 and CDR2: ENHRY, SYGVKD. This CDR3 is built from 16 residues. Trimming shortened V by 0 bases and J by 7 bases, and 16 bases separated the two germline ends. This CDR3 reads CAISESRGGAGQPQHF. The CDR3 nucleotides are TGTGCCATCAGTGAGTCCCGAGGGGGAGCGGGGCAGCCCCAGCATTTT.

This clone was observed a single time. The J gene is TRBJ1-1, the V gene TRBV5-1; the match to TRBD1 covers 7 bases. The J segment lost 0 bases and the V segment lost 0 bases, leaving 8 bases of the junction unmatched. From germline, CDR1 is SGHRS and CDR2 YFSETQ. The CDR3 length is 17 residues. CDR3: CASSLETGAIMNTEAFF. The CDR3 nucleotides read TGCGCCAGCAGCTTGGAAACAGGGGCGATCATGAACACTGAAGCTTTCTTT.

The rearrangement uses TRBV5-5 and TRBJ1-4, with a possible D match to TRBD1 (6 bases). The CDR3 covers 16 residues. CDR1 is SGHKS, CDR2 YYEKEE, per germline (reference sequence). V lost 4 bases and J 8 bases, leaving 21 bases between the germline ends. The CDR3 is CASSPGLTGSLEKLFF. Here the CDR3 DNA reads TGTGCCAGCAGCCCGGGGCTGACAGGCAGCTTAGAAAAACTGTTTTTT.

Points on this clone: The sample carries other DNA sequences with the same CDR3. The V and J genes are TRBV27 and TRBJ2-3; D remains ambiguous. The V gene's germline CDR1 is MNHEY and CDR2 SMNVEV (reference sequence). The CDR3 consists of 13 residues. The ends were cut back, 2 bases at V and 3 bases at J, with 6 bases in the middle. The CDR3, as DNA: TGTGCCAGCAGTTTAGGCAGGACAGATACGCAGTATTTT. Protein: CASSLGRTDTQYF.

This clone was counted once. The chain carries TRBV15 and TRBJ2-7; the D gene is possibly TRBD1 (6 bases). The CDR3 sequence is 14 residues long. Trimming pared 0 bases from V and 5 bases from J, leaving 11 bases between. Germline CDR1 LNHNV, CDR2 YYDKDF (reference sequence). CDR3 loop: CATSREARGHEQYF. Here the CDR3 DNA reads TGTGCCACCAGCAGAGAGGCCAGGGGACACGAGCAGTACTTC.